Below, one T cell receptor beta chain is given with its context. The antigen it recognizes is unknown. The entry originates in a study of monozygotic twins with inflammatory bowel disease (dated by TCRdb to between 2019 and 2020). About the full investigation: A total of 28 monozygotic twin pairs were included in the full study, comprising nine German pairs (four IBD-concordant, five IBD-discordant) and 19 IBD-discordant Danish pairs. The search for disease-associated traits relied mainly on comparing IBD patients with their genetically identical healthy co-twins within discordant pairs. Each individual had, on average, about 151 000 unique TCRalpha sequences and 181 000 unique TCRbeta sequences available for analysis. Overall study results and their limits: No single strong signal or clonotype linked to IBD turned up in the results, so the idea that one exists was not supported. Compared with healthy twins, IBD patients shared fewer clonotypes with other individuals, and the difference was most pronounced in patients with signs of disease activity. Distinction between different T cell subtypes could not be achieved in the analysis. IBD patients had lower TCRbeta repertoire diversity, measured by the inverse Simpson index, than their healthy co-twins. Concordant and discordant twins showed no difference in repertoire similarity, possibly because of limited statistical power. Because patients were on differing immunosuppressive treatments, the repertoires may have picked up extra background noise and inter-individual variability.

A roughly 2.5 ml peripheral blood sample was drawn into PAXgene tubes per donor and stored at -80°C. Without any T cell sorting, total RNA was extracted from whole blood using the PAXgene blood miRNA kit on an automated QIAcube. Deep TCRalpha and TCRbeta repertoire profiling with unique molecular barcoding was performed on peripheral blood of monozygotic twin pairs concordant or discordant for inflammatory bowel disease. For every twin pair, smoking habits were documented, and each individual was categorised as a current, former or never smoker. The library was generated by 5' RACE. Preparation of each TCR library used roughly 3.5 ug of total RNA. For each sample, cDNA synthesis was carried out in eight separate reactions using SMARTScribe reverse transcriptase. During cDNA synthesis, template switching was used to introduce unique molecular identifiers that contained a 6-nucleotide sample barcode. TCRalpha and TCRbeta cDNA was amplified by two nested PCRs of 16 and 9 cycles, with bead purification after each PCR. Before amplification, cDNA was treated with uracil DNA-glycosylase and purified using the QIAquick PCR purification kit. The second PCR added Illumina TruSeq-compatible adapters along with sample-specific barcodes. TapeStation and Qubit were used to check library quality and concentration, and roughly 4.8 ng of each library went into the pool. Sequencing of pooled libraries was carried out on an Illumina HiSeq2500 single-index Rapid Run using 2 x 100 bp reads and custom sequencing primers. The study's own analysis went as follows. MiGEC version 1.2.6 was used for UMI-based consensus assembly to correct PCR and sequencing errors. MiXCR version 2.1.1 was used to carry out V(D)J alignment, clonotype assembly and CDR3 extraction. Normalisation of gene usage, clonotype sharing and MAIT/NKT TCR abundance was achieved by analysing the top 1000, 10 000 and 20 000 clonotypes per sample. After downsampling to 27 000 UMIs, diversity was calculated as the inverse Simpson index using the vegan R package. Statistical testing used paired Mann-Whitney U tests on the discordant twin pairs and applied Benjamini-Hochberg correction for multiple testing. Each entry corresponds to one CDR3 protein sequence from reads that TCRdb reprocessed, and DNA is not given. TCRdb assigned the V and J calls; the authors' analysis was not used. In this sample's table one finds some 150,000 distinct CDR3 sequences. The ten largest clones add up to 2% to 3% of the sample.

The CDR3, cysteine through phenylalanine, is 15 amino acids long. No DNA is given. From the germline V gene, CDR1 is SGDLS and CDR2 is YYNGEE. What was sequenced was blood. This receptor was taken from a human donor with ulcerative colitis or Crohn's disease, or a healthy co-twin of an affected twin (not recorded which). The chain employs TRBV9 and TRBJ2-3. The CDR3: CASSIDTSSTDTQYF.